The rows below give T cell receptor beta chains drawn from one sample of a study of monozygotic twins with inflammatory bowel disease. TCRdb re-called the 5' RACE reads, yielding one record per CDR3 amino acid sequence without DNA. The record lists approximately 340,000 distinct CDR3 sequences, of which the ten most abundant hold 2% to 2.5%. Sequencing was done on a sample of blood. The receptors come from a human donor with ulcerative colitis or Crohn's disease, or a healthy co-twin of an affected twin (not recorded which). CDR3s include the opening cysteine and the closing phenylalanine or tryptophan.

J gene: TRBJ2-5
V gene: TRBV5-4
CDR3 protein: CASSLPGEETQYF

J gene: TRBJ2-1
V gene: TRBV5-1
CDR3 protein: CASSLSWGGRNEQFF

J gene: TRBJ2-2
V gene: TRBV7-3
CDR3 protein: CASRGLRNTGELFF

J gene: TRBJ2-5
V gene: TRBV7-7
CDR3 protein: CAVRTGVGETQYF

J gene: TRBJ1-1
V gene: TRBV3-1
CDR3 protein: CASSQDRTGWRNTEAFF

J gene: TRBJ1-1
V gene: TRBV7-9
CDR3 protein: CASSRDRATEAFF

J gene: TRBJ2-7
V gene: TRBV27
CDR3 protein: CASSSPGTSGYEQYF

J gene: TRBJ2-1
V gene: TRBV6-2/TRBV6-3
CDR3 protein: CASSYWTNEQFF

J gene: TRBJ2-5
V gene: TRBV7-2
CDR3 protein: CASSGGLGRQETQYF

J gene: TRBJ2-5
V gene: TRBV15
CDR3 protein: CATSRERGQSGETQYF

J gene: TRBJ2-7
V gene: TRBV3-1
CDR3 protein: CASSYTGVEQYF

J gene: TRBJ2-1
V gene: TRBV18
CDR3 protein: CASSQGGWNEQFF

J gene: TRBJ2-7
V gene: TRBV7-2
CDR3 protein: CASSFYGAPYEQYF

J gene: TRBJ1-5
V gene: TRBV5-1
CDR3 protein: CASSLEGRGAGQPQHF

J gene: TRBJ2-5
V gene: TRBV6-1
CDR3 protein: CASSEVQIKGTQYF

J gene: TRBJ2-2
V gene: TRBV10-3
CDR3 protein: CAISQGATNTGELFF

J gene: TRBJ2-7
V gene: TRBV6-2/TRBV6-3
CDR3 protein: CASSADKPTIYEQYF

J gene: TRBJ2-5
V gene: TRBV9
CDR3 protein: CASSVGSSAGETQYF

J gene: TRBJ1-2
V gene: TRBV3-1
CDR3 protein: CASSLLVGLPGVYGYTF